This is a list of T cell receptor beta chains from one sample in a study of CD8 T cells in ankylosing spondylitis. TCRdb independently ran MiXCR on the 5' RACE reads; one entry per CDR3 protein. Found here are approximately 440,000 distinct CDR3 sequences, more than 15% of them singletons; the top ten hold approximately 1%. The specimen was blood, either unsorted or a sorted T cell fraction (not recorded which). The receptors here all came from a male donor with ankylosing spondylitis. Each CDR3 is given with its conserved first and last residue. The D gene is left open where the match is weak. Size is stated for part of the rows, as once, few or many counts, or as a class when the clone is expanded.

clone size | J gene | D gene | V gene | CDR3 DNA | CDR3 protein
many | TRBJ2-5 | . | TRBV5-1 | TGCGCCAGCAGCGGGTCAGACCAAGAGACCCAGTACTTC | CASSGSDQETQYF
. | TRBJ1-6 | . | TRBV14 | TGTGCCAGCAGCCAAGACAGTTCTAATTCACCCCTCCACTTT | CASSQDSSNSPLHF
few | TRBJ2-5 | . | TRBV14 | TGTGCCAGCAGCCACGGGGCCTTGGGAGAGACCCAGTACTTC | CASSHGALGETQYF
. | TRBJ2-3 | . | TRBV5-1 | TGCGCCAGCAGCTTTAGCTCAGGGGAAGATACGCAGTATTTT | CASSFSSGEDTQYF
many | TRBJ1-2 | . | TRBV7-8 | TGTGCCAGCAGCACCGACACTTTAGGAGGCTACACCTTC | CASSTDTLGGYTF
many | TRBJ1-6 | . | TRBV6-1 | TGTGCCAGCAGTGATCCGGGACTGTCTAATTCACCCCTCCACTTT | CASSDPGLSNSPLHF
many | TRBJ2-7 | . | TRBV7-2 | TGTGCCAGCAGCTTAGGCGTAGCCTTGAACGAGCAGTACTTC | CASSLGVALNEQYF
. | TRBJ1-1 | TRBD1 | TRBV6-2/TRBV6-3 | TGTGCCAGCAGAGCCGGGACAGGGACTGAAGCTTTCTTT | CASRAGTGTEAFF
. | TRBJ1-1 | TRBD1 | TRBV27 | TGTGCCAGCAGTCCCCGGGACAGGGGGCGCGGGAGCACTGAAGCTTTCTTT | CASSPRDRGRGSTEAFF
. | TRBJ1-2 | . | TRBV20-1 | TGCAGTGCTATACAGACGGTGGCTCGGAGCGGCTACACCTTC | CSAIQTVARSGYTF
few | TRBJ2-3 | TRBD2 | TRBV10-3 | TGTGCCATCACCCCCTCTACTAGCGGGGATCCAGATACGCAGTATTTT | CAITPSTSGDPDTQYF
many | TRBJ1-5 | TRBD1 | TRBV5-1 | TGCGCCAGCAGCTTAACAGGGGGCGGCAATCAGCCCCAGCATTTT | CASSLTGGGNQPQHF
. | TRBJ1-3 | TRBD1 | TRBV12-3/TRBV12-4 | TGTGCCAGCAGCCGGGACAGCGTCTCTGGAAACACCATATATTTT | CASSRDSVSGNTIYF
few | TRBJ1-6 | TRBD1 | TRBV18 | TGTGCCAGCTCACAGGACAGGGCTAATTCACCCCTCCACTTT | CASSQDRANSPLHF
. | TRBJ1-2 | TRBD1 | TRBV28 | TGTGCCAGCACCCGGCCGGGGACAGCGTTTAACTATGGCTACACCTTC | CASTRPGTAFNYGYTF
few | TRBJ2-7 | . | TRBV5-1 | TGCGCCAGCAGCTCCGAGGTAGGAACCTACGAGCAGTACTTC | CASSSEVGTYEQYF
many | TRBJ2-1 | TRBD2 | TRBV9 | TGTGCCAGCAGCCCGAGCGGGGGGGCTTACAATGAGCAGTTCTTC | CASSPSGGAYNEQFF
few | TRBJ2-1 | . | TRBV4-2 | TGTGCCAGCAGCCAAGAAGGGGTTGGTGTTGGTGAGCAGTTCTTC | CASSQEGVGVGEQFF
. | TRBJ2-2 | TRBD1 | TRBV6-5 | TGTGCCAGCAGTTACTCCGGGACAGGGTGGGCCGGGGAGCTGTTTTTT | CASSYSGTGWAGELFF
few | TRBJ2-1 | . | TRBV29-1 | TGCAGCGTTCTAGAGGGCTCCTCCTACAATGAGCAGTTCTTC | CSVLEGSSYNEQFF
many | TRBJ2-3 | . | TRBV25-1 | TGTGCCAGCAGTGATCCTCCAGACCACAAGCAGTATTTT | CASSDPPDHKQYF
. | TRBJ1-2 | . | TRBV4-3 | TGCGCCAGCAGCCAAGATCATCAGGGCGCCTATGGCTACACCTTC | CASSQDHQGAYGYTF
. | TRBJ2-7 | . | TRBV3-1 | TGTGCCAGCAGCCAAGGCCAAAACAACTACGAGCAGTACTTC | CASSQGQNNYEQYF
. | TRBJ2-5 | . | TRBV20-1 | TGCTCCTACGGGGTGGGAGAGACCCAGTACTTC | CSYGVGETQYF
. | TRBJ2-3 | . | TRBV11-2 | TGTGCCAGCAGCCCGAAGCTGCCGGCGTCGTATTTT | CASSPKLPASYF
many | TRBJ1-2 | . | TRBV15 | TGTGCCACCAGCACCGAACTAGGGTTCAATGGCTACACCTTC | CATSTELGFNGYTF
few | TRBJ1-1 | TRBD1 | TRBV7-8 | TGTGCCAGCAGCTTAGCCCCGACAGGGAAAGGGGGGACTGAAGCTTTCTTT | CASSLAPTGKGGTEAFF
few | TRBJ1-2 | TRBD1 | TRBV7-9 | TGTGCCAGCAGCTCCGGACAGGCTATGGACTATGGCTACACCTTC | CASSSGQAMDYGYTF
many | TRBJ2-7 | . | TRBV7-2 | TGTGCCAGCAACAAAAACGGGGGGCCATACGAGCAGTACTTC | CASNKNGGPYEQYF
few | TRBJ1-5 | TRBD1 | TRBV6-1 | TGTGCCAGCAGTGGCTCTGGGACAGGGATGATCGGACAGCCCCAGCATTTT | CASSGSGTGMIGQPQHF
. | TRBJ2-5 | . | TRBV12-3/TRBV12-4 | TGTGCCAGCAGTCAACGGGGGGCTCGGGAGACCCAGTACTTC | CASSQRGARETQYF
. | TRBJ2-3 | TRBD2 | TRBV29-1 | TGCAGCGTTGAAATTAGGCTAGCGGGAGGCACAGATACGCAGTATTTT | CSVEIRLAGGTDTQYF
few | TRBJ1-2 | . | TRBV28 | TGTGCCAGCAGTTTGTGGGGACTGTTCGTCTATGGCTACACCTTC | CASSLWGLFVYGYTF
. | TRBJ1-1 | . | TRBV3-1 | TGTGCCAGCAGCCAAGATCGGTTATCGGGCACTGAAGCTTTCTTT | CASSQDRLSGTEAFF
. | TRBJ2-3 | TRBD2 | TRBV24-1 | TGTGCCACCACCCGACCTTCTAGCGGGGGAGATACGCAGTATTTT | CATTRPSSGGDTQYF
few | TRBJ2-2 | . | TRBV27 | TGTGCCAGCAGTTTATGGCCACCCGGAGTAGCGACCGGGGAGCTGTTTTTT | CASSLWPPGVATGELFF
. | TRBJ2-6 | . | TRBV6-1 | TGTGCCAGCGGGGGGTCGGGCTCTGGGGCCAACGTCCTGACTTTC | CASGGSGSGANVLTF
few | TRBJ2-5 | TRBD1 | TRBV4-2 | TGTGCCAGCAGTCGGACTCGGGACAGGGTGGAGACCCAGTACTTC | CASSRTRDRVETQYF
. | TRBJ1-1 | . | TRBV27 | TGTGCCAGCAGCTCCCCCCCCTTTAACACTGAAGCTTTCTTT | CASSSPPFNTEAFF
few | TRBJ2-3 | TRBD2 | TRBV29-1 | TGCAGCGTGACCCTAGCGGGAGGCCTCACAGATACGCAGTATTTT | CSVTLAGGLTDTQYF
. | TRBJ1-5 | . | TRBV12-1 | TGTGCCAGCAGCCCATGGGGACAGGGGGACGGCAATCAGCCCCAGCATTTT | CASSPWGQGDGNQPQHF
many | TRBJ2-3 | . | TRBV15 | TGTGCCACCAATGCGAGGAGGGATAAAGATACGCAGTATTTT | CATNARRDKDTQYF
few | TRBJ2-5 | TRBD1 | TRBV20-1 | TGCAGTGCTAAGGACAGGGCCGGGAAATATCAAGAGACCCAGTACTTC | CSAKDRAGKYQETQYF
many | TRBJ2-7 | TRBD2 | TRBV29-1 | TGCAGCGTTGGGGGTGTTAGCGGGAGTCTCTACGAGCAGTACTTC | CSVGGVSGSLYEQYF
. | TRBJ1-4 | . | TRBV4-1 | TGCGCCAGCAGCCAACAAGGTGGGGGGCTAGGTGAAAAACTGTTTTTT | CASSQQGGGLGEKLFF
. | TRBJ2-7 | . | TRBV6-1 | TGTGCCAGCAGGAACTGGGGCTCCTACGAGCAGTACTTC | CASRNWGSYEQYF
few | TRBJ2-5 | . | TRBV29-1 | TGCAGCGTGGAGGGGGTTCTGGAGACCCAGTACTTC | CSVEGVLETQYF
few | TRBJ2-1 | TRBD1 | TRBV6-1 | TGTGCCAGCAGGTCGAAGCCGGGACAGGTGTACAATGAGCAGTTCTTC | CASRSKPGQVYNEQFF
. | TRBJ1-5 | TRBD1 | TRBV19 | TGTGCCAGTAGTATTCAGGGGGCGAATCAGCCCCAGCATTTT | CASSIQGANQPQHF
. | TRBJ2-3 | TRBD2 | TRBV18 | TGTGCCAGCTCACCTGGACCCGAGCGGGACGTCACAGATACGCAGTATTTT | CASSPGPERDVTDTQYF
. | TRBJ2-7 | . | TRBV20-1 | TGCAGTGCTATTCCCCCCCATATATACGAGCAGTACTTC | CSAIPPHIYEQYF
. | TRBJ2-1 | . | TRBV28 | TGTGCCAGCGGGTTGGGATTTGAGCAGTTCTTC | CASGLGFEQFF
. | TRBJ1-2 | . | TRBV20-1 | TGCAGTGCTAGGGCCCCAGCGCTGGGTAACTATGGCTACACCTTC | CSARAPALGNYGYTF
. | TRBJ2-5 | TRBD2 | TRBV14 | TGTGCCAGCAGCCAAGGAGAATCTAGCGGAGCCCAAGAGACCCAGTACTTC | CASSQGESSGAQETQYF
. | TRBJ1-2 | . | TRBV12-3/TRBV12-4 | TGTGCCAGCCACCGGGGGAATAACTATGGCTACACCTTC | CASHRGNNYGYTF
many | TRBJ1-2 | . | TRBV12-3/TRBV12-4 | TGTGCCAGCAGTTTGAAAAGCTCGGGATATGGCTACACCTTC | CASSLKSSGYGYTF